These 21 T cell receptor beta chains came from one sample sequenced in a study of technical replicates of blood from a few donors. Profiling relied on immunoSEQ multiplex PCR, and the TCRdb table lists in-frame clones only, not all of them. The table records tens of thousands of clones, 91% of them present only once. Sequencing used T cells isolated from PBMCs. Receptors originate from a human donor in good health.

The chain has TRBV5-1 and TRBJ2-5, with 10 bases matching TRBD2. There are 18 residues in the CDR3. Germline CDR1 SGHRS, CDR2 YFSETQ. After removal of 3 bases from V and 2 bases from J, the junction contained 13 bases not matched to a gene. Here the CDR3 reads CASSSGGASGSRQETQYF. The CDR3 nucleotides read TGCGCCAGCAGCTCCGGCGGGGCTAGCGGGAGTAGGCAAGAGACCCAGTACTTC.

The chain is built from TRBV7-9 and TRBJ2-6, with D perhaps matching TRBD1 (5 bases). Germline CDR1 reads SEHNR; CDR2 reads FQNEAQ (reference sequence). Trimming removed 5 bases at V and 0 bases at J, with 11 bases between. The CDR3 totals 16 residues. This chain's CDR3 is CASSPTQGSGANVLTF. The CDR3 bases are TGTGCCAGCAGCCCTACCCAGGGCTCTGGGGCCAACGTCCTGACTTTC.

The gene calls are TRBV4-1 and TRBJ2-5; D might be TRBD2 (6 bases). Trimming took 0 bases from V and 4 from J, leaving 18 bases between them. CDR3 length equals 17 residues. Germline CDR1 and CDR2: MGHRA and YSYEKL. The DNA for the CDR3 is TGCGCCAGCAGCCAAGAACTTGGGACGAGGAGGGGAGAGACCCAGTACTTC. It codes for CASSQELGTRRGETQYF.

This clone was recorded once. The rearrangement joins TRBV10-2 to TRBJ2-7, with 13 bases lining up with TRBD2. The CDR3 has 14 residues. The trim removed 7 bases at V and 2 bases at J, leaving 2 bases unmatched. The germline V gene encodes CDR1 WSHSY and CDR2 SAAADI. The CDR3 coding sequence is TGCGCCAGCATGGGGACTAGCGGGACCTACGAGCAGTACTTC. It encodes CASMGTSGTYEQYF.

The rearrangement uses TRBV19 and TRBJ2-7, with 8 bases fitting TRBD2. The CDR3 has 15 residues. J gave up 1 base and V 5 bases, and 7 bases lay outside the gene matches. CDR1 and CDR2 from the germline V gene are LNHDA and SQIVND (reference sequence). The CDR3 spells CASSPRAGESYEQYF. CDR3 DNA sequence: TGTGCCAGTAGTCCTCGAGCGGGAGAATCCTACGAGCAGTACTTC.

The chain links TRBV27 to TRBJ2-5; 9 bases are shared with TRBD1. The CDR3 totals 15 residues. Germline CDR1 is MNHEY and CDR2 is SMNVEV (reference sequence). Unmatched junction bases numbered 5, after V lost 4 bases and J lost 2 bases. CDR3 protein: CASSWGQGQQETQYF. The DNA of the CDR3 is TGTGCCAGCAGTTGGGGACAGGGACAACAAGAGACCCAGTACTTC.

The chain recombines TRBV5-5 with TRBJ2-7, with 8 bases matching TRBD1. The J segment lost 5 bases and the V segment lost 4 bases, leaving 14 bases of the junction unmatched. The CDR3 spans 16 residues. Germline assignment: CDR1 SGHKS and CDR2 YYEKEE (reference sequence). The CDR3 coding sequence is TGTGCCAGCAGCCCAGCCAGGGGGCTCCCTAGGGACGAGCAGTACTTC. Translating it yields CASSPARGLPRDEQYF.

The chain has TRBV27 and TRBJ1-5, with D possibly matching TRBD1 (6 bases). Trimming took off 4 bases at V and 7 bases at J, with 11 bases between the two ends. The CDR3 totals 13 residues. CDR1 MNHEY and CDR2 SMNVEV come from the germline V gene (reference sequence). CDR3 loop: CASSYRDTQPQHF. In DNA form, the CDR3 reads TGTGCCAGCAGTTACCGGGACACCCAGCCCCAGCATTTT.

CDR3 coding DNA: TGTGCCAGCAGTTTCGCGGGGTACGAGCAGTACTTC. Amino acid sequence: CASSFAGYEQYF. V gene TRBV5-4 combines with J gene TRBJ2-7, with a tentative D call TRBD2 (6 bases). Germline CDR1 is SGHNT and CDR2 is YYREEE (reference sequence). This CDR3 has 12 residues. Trimming removed 5 bases from V and 4 bases from J, with 10 bases in between. Together with reference TRBV5-4 and TRBJ2-7, the CDR3 gives the full variable domain: ETGVTQSPTHLIKTRGQQVTLRCSSQSGHNTVSWYQQALGQGPQFIFQYYREEENGRGNFPPRFSGLQFPNYSSELNVNALELDDSALYLCASSFAGYEQYFGPGTRLTVT.

V and J are TRBV7-9 and TRBJ2-1; D is ambiguous. Germline CDR1 is SEHNR and CDR2 is FQNEAQ (reference sequence). The germline V and J ends were trimmed by 3 bases and 0 bases, with 6 bases remaining between them. The CDR3 has 14 amino acids. The DNA of the CDR3 is TGTGCCAGCAGCTTCACGAGCTCCTACAATGAGCAGTTCTTC. The encoded protein is CASSFTSSYNEQFF.

The chain is built from TRBV19 and TRBJ1-2; no firm D call. Germline V gene lookup returns CDR1 LNHDA and CDR2 SQIVND (reference sequence). The CDR3 sequence is 13 residues long. V lost 5 bases to trimming and J lost 4 bases, with 11 bases between them. CDR3 loop: CASSLGFAYGYTF. CDR3 coding DNA: TGTGCCAGTAGTCTTGGCTTCGCCTATGGCTACACCTTC.

This clone showed up just once. This chain links TRBV7-8 with TRBJ2-1; D is possibly TRBD2 (6 bases). The CDR3 runs to 13 residues. V was trimmed by 5 bases and J by 12 bases, leaving 17 bases between them. CDR1 is SGHVS, CDR2 FQNEAQ, per germline. CDR3 sequence: CASSPLRDSGQFF. CDR3 sequence (DNA): TGTGCCAGCAGCCCCCTCCGGGACTCGGGGCAGTTCTTC. Full variable domain (outside the CDR3, taken from reference TRBV7-8 and TRBJ2-1): GAGVSQSPRYKVAKRGQDVALRCDPISGHVSLFWYQQALGQGPEFLTYFQNEAQLDKSGLPSDRFFAERPEGSVSTLKIQRTQQEDSAVYLCASSPLRDSGQFFGPGTRLTVL.

The rearrangement uses TRBV25-1 and TRBJ2-3; D gene unclear. CDR3 length: 12 residues. Germline CDR1 and CDR2: MGHDK and SYGVNS. The ends were cut back, 10 bases at V and 5 bases at J, with 13 bases in the middle. In DNA, the CDR3 is TGTGCCAATCGGCGGTACCAAGATACGCAGTATTTT. Translated, it gives CANRRYQDTQYF.

V is TRBV29-1 and J is TRBJ1-3, with a tentative D call TRBD1 (5 bases). Germline V CDR1 and CDR2: SQVTM, ANQGSEA. V lost 5 bases and J lost 6, with 14 bases in between. The CDR3 is made up of 13 amino acids. CDR3 loop: CSVLGRAKNTIYF. CDR3 coding DNA: TGCAGCGTTCTCGGCAGGGCGAAAAACACCATATATTTT.

The V and J genes are TRBV5-1 and TRBJ1-2; 9 bases line up with TRBD1. V lost 5 bases to trimming and J lost 2 bases; unmatched junction nucleotides: 10. The CDR3 is 16 amino acids. From germline, CDR1 is SGHRS and CDR2 YFSETQ. The CDR3 DNA reads TGCGCCAGCAGAGGAGGGACAGGGATTAAAAACTATGGCTACACCTTC. It codes for CASRGGTGIKNYGYTF.

This rearrangement joins TRBV27 to TRBJ2-7; 14 nucleotides agree with TRBD2. V dropped 5 bases and J dropped 5; count of bases not matched to a gene: 5. In germline, CDR1 is MNHEY, CDR2 SMNVEV (reference sequence). This CDR3 has 15 residues. CDR3 in amino acids: CASSLGLAGVHEQYF. As DNA, the CDR3 is TGTGCCAGCAGTCTGGGACTAGCGGGAGTCCACGAGCAGTACTTC.

The chain employs TRBV15 and TRBJ1-3, with D maybe TRBD1 (5 bases). Germline CDR1 LNHNV, CDR2 YYDKDF (reference sequence). V was clipped by 7 bases and J by 7 bases, with 14 bases between them. The CDR3 is 13 residues long. The CDR3 coding sequence is TGTGCCACCACCGGGGGGGTATCGAACACCATATATTTT. Protein sequence: CATTGGVSNTIYF.

The chain combines TRBV7-3 with TRBJ1-1; D is undetermined. This CDR3 is built from 15 residues. Germline V CDR1 and CDR2: SGHTA, FQGTGA. V shed 2 bases and J shed 0 bases, with 10 bases lying between them. The CDR3 sequence is CASSLYQVMNTEAFF. In DNA form, the CDR3 reads TGTGCCAGCAGCTTATATCAGGTCATGAACACTGAAGCTTTCTTT.

The V call is TRBV14, the J call TRBJ2-7; tentative D call: TRBD1 (6 bases). This CDR3 contains 15 residues. Per germline, CDR1 SGHDN and CDR2 FVKESK. V lost 1 base, J lost 2 bases, and 12 bases lay in between. CDR3 sequence: CASSQVDRPTYEQYF. The CDR3 coding sequence is TGTGCCAGCAGCCAAGTAGACAGGCCTACCTACGAGCAGTACTTC.

This clone has more than one count but fewer than ten. This chain connects TRBV5-1 to TRBJ1-1, with TRBD1 matching 9 bases. The CDR3 runs 13 residues. V trimming: 4 bases; J trimming: 3 bases; junction bases outside the gene matches: 1. In germline, CDR1 is SGHRS, CDR2 YFSETQ. The CDR3 DNA reads as TGCGCCAGCAGCCGGACAGGGGACACTGAAGCTTTCTTT. Encoded protein: CASSRTGDTEAFF. The full variable domain, completed using reference TRBV5-1 and TRBJ1-1, is KAGVTQTPRYLIKTRGQQVTLSCSPISGHRSVSWYQQTPGQGLQFLFEYFSETQRNKGNFPGRFSGRQFSNSRSEMNVSTLELGDSALYLCASSRTGDTEAFFGQGTRLTVV.

CDR3 DNA sequence: TGTGCCAGCAGTTTAGACAGGGGCACTGAAGCTTTCTTT. This translates into CASSLDRGTEAFF. The chain links TRBV27 to TRBJ1-1; TRBD1 aligns across 8 bases. There are 13 residues in the CDR3. V dropped 2 bases and J dropped 4; count of bases not matched to a gene: 0. Germline V gives CDR1 MNHEY, CDR2 SMNVEV (reference sequence).